The clone carrying this T cell receptor beta chain was detected many times. This entry belongs to a study of kidney transplant recipient with SARS-CoV-2 infection. The J segment lost 11 bases and the V segment lost 3 bases, leaving 9 bases of the junction unmatched. Germline V gives CDR1 MDHEN, CDR2 SYDVKM. The CDR3 is made up of 13 amino acids. TCRdb re-derived calls from the reads in MiXCR, one entry per CDR3 protein. This repertoire shows 200,000 to 300,000 distinct CDR3 sequences, more than 25% found once; its top ten account for around 6.8%. Material: a blood sample, obtained at baseline and between days 110 and 120 from a kidney transplant recipient. The sequence was obtained from a male patient aged 25-45 years who had COVID-19 and was a kidney transplant recipient. Part of the T cells may come from the graft donor. This chain uses TRBV28 with TRBJ1-1; 7 bases fit TRBD1. CDR3 protein: CASSFSQGVGAFF. The CDR3 DNA reads as TGTGCCAGCAGTTTCTCGCAGGGGGTAGGTGCTTTCTTT.